The next 22 T cell receptor beta chains were all read from a single sample in a study of early T cells in non-severe SARS-CoV-2 infection. MiXCR, run by TCRdb on the 5' RACE reads, gives a single entry per CDR3 protein. The sample lists approximately 67,000 distinct CDR3 sequences, 9.5% to 13% occurring once. The sequenced sample was whole blood. The receptors were gathered from an adult who was a healthcare worker with PCR-confirmed SARS-CoV-2 infection or an uninfected control (not recorded which).

The chain links TRBV18 to TRBJ2-7; D is unclear. Germline V gives CDR1 KGHSH, CDR2 LQKENI. Trimming left V 6 bases short and J 3 bases short, with 12 bases between. This CDR3 spans 13 amino acids. CDR3 residues: CASSFGSVYEQYF. The CDR3 DNA follows: TGTGCCAGCTCTTTTGGTTCGGTCTACGAGCAGTACTTC.

V usage is TRBV29-1 and J usage is TRBJ2-7; 12 bases match TRBD1. V was pared by 5 bases and J by 1 base, with 3 bases of the junction left unmatched. Per germline, CDR1 SQVTM and CDR2 ANQGSEA. The CDR3 has 14 residues. DNA of the CDR3: TGCAGCGTTTCGGGACAGGGGGCATCCTACGAGCAGTACTTC. It codes for CSVSGQGASYEQYF.

This clonotype was detected a few times. The chain couples TRBV7-9 to TRBJ2-3; 12 bases are a match to TRBD2. After removal of 4 bases from V and 3 bases from J, the junction contained 5 bases not matched to a gene. CDR1 is SEHNR, CDR2 FQNEAQ, per germline (reference sequence). The CDR3 loop spans 16 amino acids. CDR3 protein: CASSSRLAGETDTQYF. CDR3 bases: TGTGCCAGCAGCTCCAGACTAGCGGGAGAGACAGATACGCAGTATTTT.

CDR3 nucleotide sequence: TGTGCCAGCAGGGACAAACCGACGAACACCGGGGAGCTGTTTTTT. Translated, it gives CASRDKPTNTGELFF. The chain carries TRBV11-2 and TRBJ2-2; D might be TRBD1 (5 bases). The CDR3 is 15 residues long. Trimming removed 6 bases at V and 0 bases at J, with 11 bases between. The germline CDR1 and CDR2 sequences are SGHAT and FQNNGV.

The table lists this clonotype with many counts. The genes are TRBV7-2 and TRBJ2-5, with D maybe TRBD2 (6 bases). From germline, CDR1 is SGHTA and CDR2 FQGNSA. This CDR3 region has 13 residues. V lost 7 bases, J lost 5 bases, and 14 bases lay in between. This chain's CDR3 is CASKVRERETQYF. In DNA form, the CDR3 reads TGTGCCAGCAAGGTCCGGGAGCGCGAGACCCAGTACTTC.

This clonotype was detected many times. J is TRBJ2-1 and V is TRBV11-2, with TRBD2 matching 8 bases. The CDR3 extends over 17 amino acids. The J segment lost 0 bases and the V segment lost 2 bases, leaving 6 bases of the junction unmatched. From germline, CDR1 is SGHAT and CDR2 FQNNGV. CDR3: CASSLRGGGSSYNEQFF. In DNA form, the CDR3 reads TGTGCCAGCAGCTTACGGGGGGGCGGGAGCTCCTACAATGAGCAGTTCTTC.

Ten or more counts support this clonotype. The V gene is TRBV4-1, the J gene TRBJ2-3; maybe TRBD1 (6 bases). Germline-derived CDR1 and CDR2 are MGHRA and YSYEKL. This CDR3 contains 15 residues. V lost 5 bases and J 1 base, leaving 13 bases between the germline ends. The CDR3 is CASSAGPGGTDTQYF. Here the CDR3 DNA reads TGCGCCAGCAGCGCCGGGCCAGGGGGCACAGATACGCAGTATTTT.

This clonotype occurred many times. The rearrangement uses TRBV3-1 and TRBJ1-1; D remains unclear. Germline values: CDR1 LGHDT, CDR2 YNNKEL (reference sequence). Trimming cost V 3 bases and J 5 bases, with 10 bases left between them. The CDR3 runs 13 residues. The chain's CDR3 is CASSQVTVTEAFF. CDR3 nucleotides: TGTGCCAGCAGCCAGGTAACGGTTACTGAAGCTTTCTTT.

This clonotype was found many times. DNA of the CDR3: TGCAGTGCTAAACTAGGTTCCTCGACGATGGAGACCCAGTACTTC. Translated: CSAKLGSSTMETQYF. This chain connects TRBV20-1 to TRBJ2-5; D might be TRBD2 (5 bases). V lost 4 bases and J lost 5, with 20 bases in between. The CDR3 extends over 15 amino acids. The V gene's germline CDR1 is DFQATT and CDR2 SNEGSKA (reference sequence).

This clonotype was picked up a small number of times. This sequence joins TRBV2 and TRBJ2-3; 11 positions agree with TRBD1. J lost 4 bases, V lost 5 bases, and 11 bases had no gene match. This CDR3 spans 17 amino acids. The germline V gene encodes CDR1 SNHLY and CDR2 FYNNEI. CDR3 sequence: CASSFGTGGFRADTQYF. Here the CDR3 DNA reads TGTGCCAGCAGTTTCGGGACAGGGGGTTTCCGGGCAGATACGCAGTATTTT.

This clonotype was counted a few times. This rearrangement joins TRBV6-6 to TRBJ1-6; 7 bases align to TRBD1. The CDR3 contains 14 residues. V was clipped by 7 bases and J by 9 bases; unmatched bases: 9. Germline values: CDR1 MNHNY, CDR2 SVGAGI (reference sequence). CDR3 DNA sequence: TGTGCCAGCACTTCCGACAGGGTGGGTTCACCCCTCCACTTT. Protein product: CASTSDRVGSPLHF.

The chain recombines TRBV29-1 with TRBJ2-2; D is unclear. Germline lookup yields CDR1 SQVTM and CDR2 ANQGSEA. V was clipped by 3 bases and J by 9 bases, with 8 bases between them. The CDR3 extends over 11 amino acids. CDR3 DNA sequence: TGCAGCGTTGATGTAGGCCGGGAGCTGTTTTTT. Translated: CSVDVGRELFF.

This clonotype occurred a few times. The chain has TRBV5-5 and TRBJ2-7; D call uncertain. Trimming cost V 2 bases and J 3 bases, with 6 bases left between them. The germline gives CDR1 SGHKS, CDR2 YYEKEE (reference sequence). The CDR3 extends over 12 amino acids. CDR3 sequence: CASSLNGYEQYF. The CDR3 nucleotides read TGTGCCAGCAGCTTAAACGGCTACGAGCAGTACTTC. Combining the CDR3 with reference TRBV5-5 and TRBJ2-7 gives the whole variable domain DAGVTQSPTHLIKTRGQQVTLRCSPISGHKSVSWYQQVLGQGPQFIFQYYEKEERGRGNFPDRFSARQFPNYSSELNVNALLLGDSALYLCASSLNGYEQYFGPGTRLTVT.

V gene TRBV29-1 combines with J gene TRBJ1-3; D is undetermined. V gave up 6 bases and J gave up 4 bases, with 7 bases separating them. CDR1 and CDR2 from the germline V gene are SQVTM and ANQGSEA. The CDR3 consists of 11 residues. The CDR3 DNA reads TGCAGCGTGGGCGAGGGAAACACCATATATTTT. Protein sequence: CSVGEGNTIYF.

The sample holds many counts of this clonotype. The gene calls are TRBV10-3 and TRBJ1-5; 9 positions match TRBD1. The germline CDR1 and CDR2 sequences are ENHRY and SYGVKD. V shed 6 bases, J shed 5 bases, and the junction held 2 bases outside the gene matches. The CDR3 totals 13 residues. The CDR3 region is CAISRQGDQPQHF. CDR3 DNA: TGTGCCATCAGCCGACAGGGGGATCAGCCCCAGCATTTT.

The chain carries TRBV12-5 and TRBJ2-1; D perhaps matches TRBD2 (5 bases). Trimming removed 5 bases from V and 2 bases from J, with 19 bases in between. Germline V gives CDR1 LGHNT, CDR2 FRNRAP. The CDR3 length is 17 residues. The CDR3 nucleotides are TGTGCTAGTGGTACCTCCCAATTGGGGAGCCCCTACAATGAGCAGTTCTTC. The encoded protein is CASGTSQLGSPYNEQFF.

The table lists this clonotype with a few counts. The chain employs TRBV10-2 and TRBJ2-2; no firm D call. V was shortened by 1 base and J by 0 bases, with 6 bases between the two germline ends. The CDR3 runs 15 residues. CDR1 is WSHSY, CDR2 SAAADI, per germline. The CDR3 protein is CASSEWPTNTGELFF. The DNA for the CDR3 is TGCGCCAGCAGTGAGTGGCCAACGAACACCGGGGAGCTGTTTTTT.

There are a few counts of this clonotype. CDR3 sequence: CASSLGGFYEKLFF. The CDR3 nucleotides are TGCGCCAGCAGCCTAGGGGGCTTCTATGAAAAACTGTTTTTT. The chain employs TRBV5-1 and TRBJ1-4; the match to TRBD1 covers 7 bases. Germline loops: CDR1 SGHRS, CDR2 YFSETQ. V dropped 4 bases and J dropped 6; count of bases not matched to a gene: 6. The length of the CDR3 is 14 residues.

This clonotype has at least ten counts. The rearrangement links TRBV7-2 to TRBJ2-7; D possibly corresponds to TRBD1 (6 bases). This CDR3 has 14 residues. From germline, CDR1 is SGHTA and CDR2 FQGNSA. The germline V and J ends were trimmed by 2 bases and 4 bases, with 12 bases remaining between them. CDR3 DNA: TGTGCCAGCAGCTTAAGAACGGACAGATACGAGCAGTACTTC. It is translated as CASSLRTDRYEQYF.

A few counts support this clonotype. The junction departs from germline at one end; a sequencing error may be responsible. The chain has TRBV7-8 and TRBJ2-1; 7 bases are shared with TRBD2. Germline assignment: CDR1 SGHVS and CDR2 FQNEAQ. The CDR3 totals 16 residues. The CDR3 spells CASSFWLADSYNEQFF. The CDR3 nucleotides are TGCGCCAGCAGCTTCTGGCTAGCGGACTCCTACAATGAGCAGTTCTTC.

J is TRBJ2-1 and V is TRBV29-1; maybe TRBD2 (6 bases). Trimming stripped 3 bases from V and 8 bases from J, with 14 bases between. CDR1 and CDR2 from the germline V gene are SQVTM and ANQGSEA. The CDR3 is 13 amino acids. CDR3 DNA: TGCAGCGTTGACACGGGACTGCTGGATGAGCAGTTCTTC. Protein product: CSVDTGLLDEQFF.

This clonotype was observed many times. The chain recombines TRBV4-1 with TRBJ2-3; 7 nucleotides align to TRBD2. Per germline, CDR1 MGHRA and CDR2 YSYEKL. The CDR3 runs to 16 residues. The V gene end was trimmed by 1 base and the J gene end by 3 bases; junction bases not matched to a gene: 7. DNA for the CDR3: TGCGCCAGCAGCCAAGGGGGCGGGACTAATACAGATACGCAGTATTTT. Its translation: CASSQGGGTNTDTQYF.